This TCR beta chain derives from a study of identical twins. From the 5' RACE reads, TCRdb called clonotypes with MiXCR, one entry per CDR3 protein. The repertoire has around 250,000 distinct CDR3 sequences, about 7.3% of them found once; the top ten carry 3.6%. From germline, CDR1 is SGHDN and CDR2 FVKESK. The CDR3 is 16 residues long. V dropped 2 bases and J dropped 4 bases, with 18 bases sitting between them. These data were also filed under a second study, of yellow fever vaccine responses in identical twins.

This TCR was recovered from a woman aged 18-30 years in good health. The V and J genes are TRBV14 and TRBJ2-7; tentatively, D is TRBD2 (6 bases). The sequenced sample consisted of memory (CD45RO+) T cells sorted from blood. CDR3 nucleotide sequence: TGTGCCAGCAGCCAAAGTAGGAGGGAAATGATGTACGAGCAGTACTTC. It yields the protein CASSQSRREMMYEQYF.